This paragraph reports one T cell receptor (beta chain). What it recognizes is unknown. The CDR3 loop spans 14 amino acids. Germline lookup yields CDR1 LNHDA and CDR2 SQIVND (reference sequence). V trimming: 6 bases; J trimming: 7 bases; junction bases outside the gene matches: 5. The sample comes from a study of OX40 agonist ivuxolimab in advanced cancers. Study at large: Patients received ivuxolimab, an intravenous treatment, every 2 weeks at 0.01 to 10 mg/kg. Partial response was recorded in three patients: one hepatocellular carcinoma and two cutaneous melanoma cases. The study, taken as a whole, reports: Among the least clonally expanded were partial responders at 0.1-3.0 mg/kg.

Autoimmune disease history or systemic immunosuppression led to patients being barred. The assay was immunoSEQ multiplex PCR, and TCRdb's table has in-frame clones only and misses some. The sample consists of 48,000 or so clones, approximately 86% of them appearing once. The sequence was collected from an adult with an advanced solid tumor such as melanoma, head and neck, liver or kidney cancer. Sequencing used CD4+ or CD8+ T cells sorted from blood, obtained in a trial of the OX40 agonist ivuxolimab. The chain uses TRBV19 and TRBJ1-4, with 10 bases identical to TRBD1. The CDR3 nucleotides read TGTGCCAGTAGGACAGGGGGCGCGGTTGAAAAACTGTTTTTT. It specifies CASRTGGAVEKLFF.